The clone carrying this T cell receptor beta chain occurred a few times. Its antigen is unknown. The record originates from a study of T cells in Graves' hyperthyroidism and ophthalmopathy. General study findings and limits: The majority of expanded thyroid clonotypes above 0.001 also appeared in blood.

It was RNA transcripts that yielded the amplified TCR beta CDR3 regions. Initially, a first-round RT-PCR of the TCR CDR3 employed the HTBI primer set. MiXCR, run by TCRdb on the multiplex PCR reads, gives a single entry per CDR3 protein. Among about half a million distinct CDR3 sequences listed, roughly a quarter were seen once. V lost 5 bases, J lost 5 bases, and 7 bases stayed unmatched. CDR3 length equals 14 residues. Germline CDR1 SGHTA, CDR2 FQGTGA. The PBMCs were sourced from fresh peripheral blood (more than 8.5 ml). Sequencing input: blood. This clonotype was sampled from a woman in her 30s with Graves' ophthalmopathy. The chain links TRBV7-3 to TRBJ2-7, with 9 bases matching TRBD2. The CDR3 DNA reads TGTGCCAGCAGCCATATAGCGGGAGCTAACGAGCAGTACTTC. Its translation: CASSHIAGANEQYF.